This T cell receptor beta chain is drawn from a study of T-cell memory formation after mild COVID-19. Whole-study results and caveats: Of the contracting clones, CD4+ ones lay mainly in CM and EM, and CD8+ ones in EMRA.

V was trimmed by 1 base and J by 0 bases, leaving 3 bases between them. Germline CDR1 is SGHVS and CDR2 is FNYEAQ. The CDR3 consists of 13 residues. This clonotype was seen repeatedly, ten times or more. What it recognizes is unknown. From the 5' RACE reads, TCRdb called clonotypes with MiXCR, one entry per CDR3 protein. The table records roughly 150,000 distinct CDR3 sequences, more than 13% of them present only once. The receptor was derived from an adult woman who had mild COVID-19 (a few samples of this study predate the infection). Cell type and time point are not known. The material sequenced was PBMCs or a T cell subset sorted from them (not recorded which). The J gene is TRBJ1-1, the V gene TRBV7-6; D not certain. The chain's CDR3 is CASSLEVNTEAFF. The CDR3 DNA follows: TGTGCCAGCAGCTTAGAGGTGAACACTGAAGCTTTCTTT.